This T cell receptor beta chain was documented in a study of blood T cell repertoires in COVID-19. With 5 bases removed from V and 3 bases from J, the gap between germline ends came to 8 bases. Germline V gene data show CDR1 as SEHNR and CDR2 as FQNEAQ (reference sequence). The length of the CDR3 is 12 residues. The data were produced by immunoSEQ multiplex PCR, yet TCRdb's version contains in-frame clones alone and is incomplete. In the table there are approximately 31,000 clones, 85% of which are singletons. This chain joins TRBV7-9 and TRBJ2-7, with D possibly matching TRBD2 (6 bases). The sequencing sample was made of peripheral blood. The clonotype originates from a man older than 75 with active COVID-19. CDR3 residues: CASSGGSYEQYF. DNA of the CDR3: TGTGCCAGCAGCGGAGGGAGCTACGAGCAGTACTTC.